Reported below is one TCR beta chain. The data are from a study of blood T cell repertoires in COVID-19. About the research overall: PBMCs, B-cell-depleted T cells, or T cells were the source of the cDNA or gDNA that made up the material.

Germline V gene sequence: CDR1 MNHEY, CDR2 SMNVEV (reference sequence). The CDR3 contains 15 residues. The junction had 11 bases not matched to a gene; V was cut back by 6 bases and J by 4 bases. Here immunoSEQ multiplex PCR was the method, and the copy in TCRdb shows in-frame clones only, minus some. This table holds 300,000 to 400,000 clones, about 89% found once. The sequence derives from a woman aged 50 to 65 with COVID-19, enrolled during active disease. This chain links TRBV27 with TRBJ2-5; 7 bases align to TRBD1. Material: peripheral blood. The CDR3 sequence: CASRIGRGSGETQYF. The CDR3 bases are TGTGCCAGCAGGATAGGCAGGGGGTCGGGAGAGACCCAGTACTTC.